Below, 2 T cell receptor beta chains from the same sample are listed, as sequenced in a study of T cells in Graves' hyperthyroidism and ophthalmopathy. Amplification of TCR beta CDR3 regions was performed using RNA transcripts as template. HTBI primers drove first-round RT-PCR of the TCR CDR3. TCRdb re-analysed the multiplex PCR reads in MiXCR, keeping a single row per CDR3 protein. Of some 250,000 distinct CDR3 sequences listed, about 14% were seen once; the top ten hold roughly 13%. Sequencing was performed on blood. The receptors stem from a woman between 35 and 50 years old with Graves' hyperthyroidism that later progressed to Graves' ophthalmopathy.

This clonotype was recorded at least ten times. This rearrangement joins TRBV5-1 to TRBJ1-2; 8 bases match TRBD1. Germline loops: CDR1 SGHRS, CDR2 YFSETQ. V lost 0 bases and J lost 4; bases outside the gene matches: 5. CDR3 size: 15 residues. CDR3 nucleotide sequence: TGCGCCAGCAGCTTGGACTTGGGGACAGGCTATGGCTACACCTTC. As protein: CASSLDLGTGYGYTF.

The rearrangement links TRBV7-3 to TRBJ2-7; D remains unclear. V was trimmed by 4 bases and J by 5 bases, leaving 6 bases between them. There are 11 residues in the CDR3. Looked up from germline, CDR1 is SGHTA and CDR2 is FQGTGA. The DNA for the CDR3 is TGTGCCAGCAGCTACCCCCACGAGCAGTACTTC. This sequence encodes CASSYPHEQYF.